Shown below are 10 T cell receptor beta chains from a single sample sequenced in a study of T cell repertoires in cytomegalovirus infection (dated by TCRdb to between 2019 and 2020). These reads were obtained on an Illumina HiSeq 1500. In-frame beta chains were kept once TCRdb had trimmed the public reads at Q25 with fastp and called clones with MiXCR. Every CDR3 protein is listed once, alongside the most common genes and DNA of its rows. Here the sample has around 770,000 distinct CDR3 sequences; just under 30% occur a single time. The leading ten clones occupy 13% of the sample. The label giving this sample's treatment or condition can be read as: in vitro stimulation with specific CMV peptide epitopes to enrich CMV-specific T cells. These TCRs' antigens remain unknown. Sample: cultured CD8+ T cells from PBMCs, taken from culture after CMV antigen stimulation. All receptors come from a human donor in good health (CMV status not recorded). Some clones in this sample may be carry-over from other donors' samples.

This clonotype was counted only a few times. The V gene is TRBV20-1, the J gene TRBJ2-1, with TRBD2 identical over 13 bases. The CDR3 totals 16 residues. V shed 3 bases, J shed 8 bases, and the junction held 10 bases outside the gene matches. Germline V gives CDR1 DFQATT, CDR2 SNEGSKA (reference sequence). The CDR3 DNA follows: TGCAGTGCTAGTGATACCGGACTAGCGGGGGTATATGAGCAGTTCTTC. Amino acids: CSASDTGLAGVYEQFF.

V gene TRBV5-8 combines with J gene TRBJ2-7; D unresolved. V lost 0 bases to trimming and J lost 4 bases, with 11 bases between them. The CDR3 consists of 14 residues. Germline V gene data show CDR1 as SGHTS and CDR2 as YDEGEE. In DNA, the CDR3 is TGTGCCAGCAGCTTGGCCCCCCACAAGTACGAGCAGTACGTC. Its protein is CASSLAPHKYEQYV.

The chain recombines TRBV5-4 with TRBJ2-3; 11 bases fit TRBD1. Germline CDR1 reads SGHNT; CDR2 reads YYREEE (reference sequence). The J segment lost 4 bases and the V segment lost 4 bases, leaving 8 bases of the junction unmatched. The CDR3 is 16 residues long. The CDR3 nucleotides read TGTGCCAGCAGCACAGGACAGGGGGCGAGCGCAGATACGCAGTATTTT. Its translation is CASSTGQGASADTQYF.

The DNA of the CDR3 is TGTGCCAGCAGTAACATGTGGGGGGAGACCCAGTACTTC. Translated: CASSNMWGETQYF. The chain recombines TRBV28 with TRBJ2-5; D is possibly TRBD1 or TRBD2 (5 bases each). The V end lost 5 bases, the J end lost 5 bases, and 12 bases lay between the germline ends. This CDR3 contains 13 residues. The germline V gene has CDR1 MDHEN and CDR2 SYDVKM.

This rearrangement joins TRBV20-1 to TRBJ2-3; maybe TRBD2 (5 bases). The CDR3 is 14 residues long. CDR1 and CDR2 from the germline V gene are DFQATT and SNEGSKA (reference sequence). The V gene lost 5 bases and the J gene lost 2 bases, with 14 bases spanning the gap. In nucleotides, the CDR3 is TGCAGTGCTCCCCTCTCGGGGTACACAGATACGCAGTATTTT. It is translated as CSAPLSGYTDTQYF.

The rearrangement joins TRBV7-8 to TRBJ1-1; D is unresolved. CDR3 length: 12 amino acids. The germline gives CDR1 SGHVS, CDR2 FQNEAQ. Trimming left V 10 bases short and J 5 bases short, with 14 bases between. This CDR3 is CAIERTRTEAFF. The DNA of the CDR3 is TGTGCCATTGAAAGGACTCGGACTGAAGCTTTCTTT.

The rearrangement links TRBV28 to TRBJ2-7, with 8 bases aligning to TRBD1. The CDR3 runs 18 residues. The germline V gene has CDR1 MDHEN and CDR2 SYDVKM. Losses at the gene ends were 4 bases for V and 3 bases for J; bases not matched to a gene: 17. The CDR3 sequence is CASSSQLKRDRRNYEQYV. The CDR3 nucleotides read TGTGCCAGCAGTTCCCAACTAAAACGGGACAGGAGAAACTACGAGCAGTACGTC.

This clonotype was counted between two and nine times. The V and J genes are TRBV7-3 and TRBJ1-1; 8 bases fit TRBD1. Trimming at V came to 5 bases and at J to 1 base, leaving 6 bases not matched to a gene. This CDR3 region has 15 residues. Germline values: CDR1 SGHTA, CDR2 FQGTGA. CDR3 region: CASSADRGGNTEAFF. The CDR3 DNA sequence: TGTGCCAGCAGCGCCGACAGGGGAGGGAACACTGAAGCTTTCTTT.

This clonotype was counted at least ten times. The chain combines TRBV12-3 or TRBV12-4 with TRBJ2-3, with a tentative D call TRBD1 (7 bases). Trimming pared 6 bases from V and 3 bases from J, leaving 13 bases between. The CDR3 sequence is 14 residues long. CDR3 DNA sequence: TGTGCCAGCAGCCCGACAGGGAGGACAGATACGCAGTATTTT. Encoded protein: CASSPTGRTDTQYF.

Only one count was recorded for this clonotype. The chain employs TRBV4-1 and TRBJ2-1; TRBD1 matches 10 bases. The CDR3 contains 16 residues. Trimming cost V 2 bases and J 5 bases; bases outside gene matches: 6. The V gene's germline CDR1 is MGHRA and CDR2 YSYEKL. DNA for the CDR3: TGCGCCAGCAGCCAAACCCCGGGACAGGGGAACAATGAGCAGTTCTTC. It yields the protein CASSQTPGQGNNEQFF.